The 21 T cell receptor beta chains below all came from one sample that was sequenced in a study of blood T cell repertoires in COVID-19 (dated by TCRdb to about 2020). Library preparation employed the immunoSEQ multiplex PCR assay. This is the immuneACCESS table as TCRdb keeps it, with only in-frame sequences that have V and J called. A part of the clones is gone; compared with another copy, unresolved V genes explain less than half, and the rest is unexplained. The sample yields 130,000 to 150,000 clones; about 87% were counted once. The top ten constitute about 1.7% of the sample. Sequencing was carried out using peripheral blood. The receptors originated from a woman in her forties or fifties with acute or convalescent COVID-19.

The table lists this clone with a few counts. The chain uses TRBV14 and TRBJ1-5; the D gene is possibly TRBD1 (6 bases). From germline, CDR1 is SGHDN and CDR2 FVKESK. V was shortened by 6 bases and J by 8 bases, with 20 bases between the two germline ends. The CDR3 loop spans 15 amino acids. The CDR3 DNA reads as TGTGCCAGCAGTCTTTTCGTGGGGGCGCCGAAGCCCCAGCATTTT. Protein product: CASSLFVGAPKPQHF.

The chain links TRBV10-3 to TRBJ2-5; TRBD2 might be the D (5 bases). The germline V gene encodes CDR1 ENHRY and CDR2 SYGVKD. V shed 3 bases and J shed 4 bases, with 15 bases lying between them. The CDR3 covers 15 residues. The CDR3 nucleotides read TGTGCCATCAGTGAAATCGGGGTATCGGGAGAGACCCAGTACTTC. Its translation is CAISEIGVSGETQYF.

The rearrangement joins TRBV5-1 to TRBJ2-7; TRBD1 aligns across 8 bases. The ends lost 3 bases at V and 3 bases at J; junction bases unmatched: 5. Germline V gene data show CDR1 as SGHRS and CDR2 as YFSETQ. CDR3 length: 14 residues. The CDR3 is CASSSQGASYEQYF. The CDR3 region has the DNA TGCGCCAGCAGCTCTCAGGGGGCCAGCTACGAGCAGTACTTC.

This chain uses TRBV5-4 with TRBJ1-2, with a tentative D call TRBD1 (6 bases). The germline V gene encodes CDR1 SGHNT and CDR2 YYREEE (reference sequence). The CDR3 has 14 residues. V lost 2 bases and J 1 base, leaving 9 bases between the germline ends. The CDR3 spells CASSLQGNNYGYTF. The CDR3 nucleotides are TGTGCCAGCAGCTTACAGGGCAATAACTATGGCTACACCTTC.

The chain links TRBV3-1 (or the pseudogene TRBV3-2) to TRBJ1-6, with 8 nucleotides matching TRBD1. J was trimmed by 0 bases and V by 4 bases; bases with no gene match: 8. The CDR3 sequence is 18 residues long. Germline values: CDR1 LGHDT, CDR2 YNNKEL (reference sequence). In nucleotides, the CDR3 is TGTGCCAGCAGCCTATCCTGGACAGGGAGCTCCTATAATTCACCCCTCCACTTT. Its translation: CASSLSWTGSSYNSPLHF.

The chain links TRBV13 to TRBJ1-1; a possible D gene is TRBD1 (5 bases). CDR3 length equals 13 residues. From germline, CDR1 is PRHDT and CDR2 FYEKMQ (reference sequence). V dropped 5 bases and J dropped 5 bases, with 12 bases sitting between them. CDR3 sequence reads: CASSTREGTEAFF. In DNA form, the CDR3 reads TGTGCCAGCAGCACAAGGGAGGGGACTGAAGCTTTCTTT.

The CDR3 DNA reads TGTGCCAGCAGCCAAATTGACAGGGGCTTCTCTGGAAACACCATATATTTT. It yields the protein CASSQIDRGFSGNTIYF. This rearrangement joins TRBV4-2 to TRBJ1-3; the match to TRBD1 covers 8 bases. The germline V gene encodes CDR1 LGHNA and CDR2 YNFKEQ. CDR3 length: 17 residues. Unmatched junction bases numbered 6, after V lost 2 bases and J lost 0 bases.

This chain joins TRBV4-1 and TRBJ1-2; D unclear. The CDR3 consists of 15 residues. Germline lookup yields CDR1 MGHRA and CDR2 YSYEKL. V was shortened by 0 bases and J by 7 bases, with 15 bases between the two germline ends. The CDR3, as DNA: TGCGCCAGCAGCCAAGATCCGGGAAGGTTAGGTGGCTACACCTTC. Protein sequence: CASSQDPGRLGGYTF.

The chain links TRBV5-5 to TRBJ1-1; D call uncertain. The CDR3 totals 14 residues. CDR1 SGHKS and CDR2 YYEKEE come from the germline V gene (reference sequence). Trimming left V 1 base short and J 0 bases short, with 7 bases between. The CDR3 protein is CASSLPTMNTEAFF. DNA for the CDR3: TGTGCCAGCAGCTTGCCGACAATGAACACTGAAGCTTTCTTT.

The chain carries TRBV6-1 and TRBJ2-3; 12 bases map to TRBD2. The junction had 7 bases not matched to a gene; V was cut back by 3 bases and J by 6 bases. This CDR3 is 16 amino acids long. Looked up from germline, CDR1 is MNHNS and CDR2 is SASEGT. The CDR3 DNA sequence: TGTGCCAGCAGTGATAGACTAGCGGGAGCATCGGATACGCAGTATTTT. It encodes CASSDRLAGASDTQYF.

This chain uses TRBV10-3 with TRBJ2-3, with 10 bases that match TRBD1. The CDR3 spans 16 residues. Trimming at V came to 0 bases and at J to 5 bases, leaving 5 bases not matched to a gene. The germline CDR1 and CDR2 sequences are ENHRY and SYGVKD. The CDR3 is CAISESGTGVRDTQYF. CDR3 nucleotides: TGTGCCATCAGTGAGTCGGGGACAGGGGTACGAGATACGCAGTATTTT.

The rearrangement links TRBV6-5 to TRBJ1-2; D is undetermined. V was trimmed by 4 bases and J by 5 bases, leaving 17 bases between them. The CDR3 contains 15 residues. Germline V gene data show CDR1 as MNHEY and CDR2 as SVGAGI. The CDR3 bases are TGTGCCAGCAGTTCTCTCGGGAGTCCACCATATGGCTACACCTTC. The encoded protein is CASSSLGSPPYGYTF.

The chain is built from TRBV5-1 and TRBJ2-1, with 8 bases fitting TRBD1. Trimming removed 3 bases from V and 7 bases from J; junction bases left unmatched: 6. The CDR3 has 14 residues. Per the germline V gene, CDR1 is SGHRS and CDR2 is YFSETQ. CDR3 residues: CASSSWTGSNEQFF. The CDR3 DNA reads TGCGCCAGCAGCTCTTGGACAGGGAGTAATGAGCAGTTCTTC. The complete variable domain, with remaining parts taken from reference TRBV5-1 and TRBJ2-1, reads KAGVTQTPRYLIKTRGQQVTLSCSPISGHRSVSWYQQTPGQGLQFLFEYFSETQRNKGNFPGRFSGRQFSNSRSEMNVSTLELGDSALYLCASSSWTGSNEQFFGPGTRLTVL.

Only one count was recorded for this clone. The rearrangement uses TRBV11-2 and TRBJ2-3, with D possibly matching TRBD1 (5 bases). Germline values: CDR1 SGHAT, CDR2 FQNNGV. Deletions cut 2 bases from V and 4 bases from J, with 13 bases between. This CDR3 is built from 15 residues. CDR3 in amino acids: CASSLSKGRADTQYF. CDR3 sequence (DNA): TGTGCCAGCAGCTTATCCAAGGGGCGTGCAGATACGCAGTATTTT.

The CDR3 nucleotides read TGTGCCAGCAGCTTATTCAATAGCGGGAGGGCCCAGGGTGAGCAGTTCTTC. Its protein is CASSLFNSGRAQGEQFF. The V and J genes are TRBV11-2 and TRBJ2-1, with 11 positions matching TRBD2. The junction had 12 bases not matched to a gene; V was cut back by 2 bases and J by 9 bases. The CDR3 length is 17 residues. Germline CDR1 and CDR2: SGHAT and FQNNGV. The full variable domain, its missing parts supplied by reference TRBV11-2 and TRBJ2-1, is EAGVAQSPRYKIIEKRQSVAFWCNPISGHATLYWYQQILGQGPKLLIQFQNNGVVDDSQLPKDRFSAERLKGVDSTLKIQPAKLEDSAVYLCASSLFNSGRAQGEQFFGPGTRLTVL.

The CDR3 region has the DNA TGTGCCAGCAGCTTGGGACAGGTCTGGGCCTACGAGCAGTACTTC. Protein product: CASSLGQVWAYEQYF. The V gene is TRBV5-6, the J gene TRBJ2-7; weak D call: TRBD1 (6 bases). V was cut by 0 bases and J by 2 bases, with 12 bases left in between. Per the germline V gene, CDR1 is SGHDT and CDR2 is YYEEEE. The length of the CDR3 is 15 residues.

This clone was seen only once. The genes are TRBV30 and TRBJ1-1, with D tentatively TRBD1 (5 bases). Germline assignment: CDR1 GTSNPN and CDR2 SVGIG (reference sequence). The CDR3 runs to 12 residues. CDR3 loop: CAGGRSRTEAFF. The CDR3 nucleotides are TGTGCTGGGGGGAGGTCTCGGACTGAAGCTTTCTTT. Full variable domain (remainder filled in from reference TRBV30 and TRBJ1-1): SQTIHQWPATLVQPVGSPLSLECTVEGTSNPNLYWYRQAAGRGLQLLFYSVGIGQISSEVPQNLSASRPQDRQFILSSKKLLLSDSGFYLCAGGRSRTEAFFGQGTRLTVV.

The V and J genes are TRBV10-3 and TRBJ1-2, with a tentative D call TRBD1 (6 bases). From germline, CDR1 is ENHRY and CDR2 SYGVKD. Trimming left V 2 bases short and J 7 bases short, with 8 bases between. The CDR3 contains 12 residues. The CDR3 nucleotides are TGTGCCATCAGTGAGGAAGGGGGTGGCTACACCTTC. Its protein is CAISEEGGGYTF.

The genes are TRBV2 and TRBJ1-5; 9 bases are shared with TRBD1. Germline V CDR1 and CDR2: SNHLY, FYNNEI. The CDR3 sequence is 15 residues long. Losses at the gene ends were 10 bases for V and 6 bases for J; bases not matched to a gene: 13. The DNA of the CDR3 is TGTGCCACGCGCGACCTAACAGGGGGCACTCAGCCCCAGCATTTT. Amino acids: CATRDLTGGTQPQHF.

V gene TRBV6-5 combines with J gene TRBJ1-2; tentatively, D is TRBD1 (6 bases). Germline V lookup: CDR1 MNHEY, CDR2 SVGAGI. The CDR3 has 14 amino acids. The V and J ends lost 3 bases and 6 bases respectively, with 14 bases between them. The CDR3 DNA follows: TGTGCCAGCAGTTATGGCAGGGGAGGGGATGGCTACACCTTC. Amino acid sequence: CASSYGRGGDGYTF.

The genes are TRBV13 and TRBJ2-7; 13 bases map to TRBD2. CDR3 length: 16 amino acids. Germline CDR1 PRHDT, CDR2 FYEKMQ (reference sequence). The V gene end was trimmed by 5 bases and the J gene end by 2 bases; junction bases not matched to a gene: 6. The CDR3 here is CASSRGLAGAAYEQYF. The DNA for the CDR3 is TGTGCCAGCAGCCGCGGACTAGCGGGAGCGGCCTACGAGCAGTACTTC. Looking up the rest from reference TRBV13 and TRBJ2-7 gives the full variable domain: AAGVIQSPRHLIKEKRETATLKCYPIPRHDTVYWYQQGPGQDPQFLISFYEKMQSDKGSIPDRFSAQQFSDYHSELNMSSLELGDSALYFCASSRGLAGAAYEQYFGPGTRLTVT.